This is a list of T cell receptor beta chains from one sample in a study of T cells after yellow fever vaccination. TCRdb reanalysed the 5' RACE reads using MiXCR and keeps one entry per CDR3 protein. The data contain 350,000 or so distinct CDR3 sequences, less than 9.5% of them singletons. The sequences come from PBMCs, collected more than 35 days after the first yellow fever vaccination. All receptors come from a man aged 18 to 30 who received the YFV17D yellow fever vaccine. The CDR3 runs from the conserved cysteine through the conserved F or W. The order of the fields is V gene, J gene, CDR3 protein.

V gene: TRBV20-1; J gene: TRBJ2-5; CDR3 protein: CSARDGFQETQYF
V gene: TRBV28; J gene: TRBJ1-5; CDR3 protein: CASGSSGLYGQPQHF
V gene: TRBV4-2; J gene: TRBJ2-3; CDR3 protein: CASSPRGPVDTQYF
V gene: TRBV7-2; J gene: TRBJ1-2; CDR3 protein: CASSLDYRGHNYGYTF
V gene: TRBV2; J gene: TRBJ2-3; CDR3 protein: CASSFLLAGGEGTDTQYF
V gene: TRBV13; J gene: TRBJ1-4; CDR3 protein: CASSLRQQPTNEKLFF
V gene: TRBV4-1; J gene: TRBJ2-3; CDR3 protein: CASSPGARGDTQYF
V gene: TRBV28; J gene: TRBJ1-1; CDR3 protein: CASSSGGQRAFF
V gene: TRBV20-1; J gene: TRBJ2-6; CDR3 protein: CSAAQVPGPSSGANVLTF
V gene: TRBV7-6; J gene: TRBJ1-1; CDR3 protein: CASSLDGGRVTEAFF
V gene: TRBV5-1; J gene: TRBJ2-5; CDR3 protein: CASSLVLSGSQETQYF
V gene: TRBV7-2; J gene: TRBJ2-5; CDR3 protein: CASSFMGTQYF
V gene: TRBV3-1; J gene: TRBJ2-2; CDR3 protein: CASTQGGGSTGELFF
V gene: TRBV4-3; J gene: TRBJ1-6; CDR3 protein: CASSQDRDSPLHF
V gene: TRBV5-1; J gene: TRBJ2-3; CDR3 protein: CASSAGVSTDTQYF
V gene: TRBV5-4; J gene: TRBJ2-3; CDR3 protein: CASSRLADSTDTQYF
V gene: TRBV5-1; J gene: TRBJ2-7; CDR3 protein: CASSLGGRTYEQYF
V gene: TRBV24-1; J gene: TRBJ2-5; CDR3 protein: CATSDSDRAETQYF
V gene: TRBV5-1; J gene: TRBJ2-3; CDR3 protein: CASSPTTLPTDTQYF
V gene: TRBV2; J gene: TRBJ2-1; CDR3 protein: CAGLGGQKRGNEQFF
V gene: TRBV3-1; J gene: TRBJ2-5; CDR3 protein: CASTLGAQETQYF
V gene: TRBV5-1; J gene: TRBJ1-1; CDR3 protein: CASRSGTGANTEAFF
V gene: TRBV12-3/TRBV12-4; J gene: TRBJ2-5; CDR3 protein: CASTLNGETQYF
V gene: TRBV9; J gene: TRBJ1-1; CDR3 protein: CASSARDRLNTEAFF
V gene: TRBV5-1; J gene: TRBJ2-6; CDR3 protein: CASSLEIRDVLTF
V gene: TRBV7-2; J gene: TRBJ1-2; CDR3 protein: CASSFVTATFNYGYTF
V gene: TRBV7-2; J gene: TRBJ2-5; CDR3 protein: CASSSNPGAETQYF
V gene: TRBV30; J gene: TRBJ1-2; CDR3 protein: CAWSVGQYYGYTF
V gene: TRBV6-1; J gene: TRBJ1-1; CDR3 protein: CASRRQGLRNTEAFF
V gene: TRBV20-1; J gene: TRBJ2-2; CDR3 protein: CSARAGGRELFF
V gene: TRBV7-2; J gene: TRBJ2-7; CDR3 protein: CASSDRGGQSGYF
V gene: TRBV12-3/TRBV12-4; J gene: TRBJ1-6; CDR3 protein: CASSPTGGPGPLHF
V gene: TRBV7-6; J gene: TRBJ1-6; CDR3 protein: CASSLARDSYNSPLHF
V gene: TRBV20-1; J gene: TRBJ1-5; CDR3 protein: CSANQGLGQPQHF
V gene: TRBV27; J gene: TRBJ1-2; CDR3 protein: CASRPRGTGVAGYTF
V gene: TRBV10-3; J gene: TRBJ2-7; CDR3 protein: CAISVDSRYEQYF
V gene: TRBV29-1; J gene: TRBJ2-1; CDR3 protein: CSVDLLGTEQFF
V gene: TRBV19; J gene: TRBJ1-5; CDR3 protein: CASTTREGLNQPQHF
V gene: TRBV14; J gene: TRBJ1-2; CDR3 protein: CASSPRAHLYGYTF
V gene: TRBV6-1; J gene: TRBJ2-1; CDR3 protein: CASSPPHRHNEQFF
V gene: TRBV5-1; J gene: TRBJ2-1; CDR3 protein: CASSLAELAGYNEQFF
V gene: TRBV20-1; J gene: TRBJ1-5; CDR3 protein: CSAREYGQPQHF
V gene: TRBV29-1; J gene: TRBJ2-3; CDR3 protein: CSVVPSTGREDTQYF
V gene: TRBV6-5; J gene: TRBJ2-2; CDR3 protein: CASSYFVTGELFF
V gene: TRBV12-3/TRBV12-4; J gene: TRBJ1-1; CDR3 protein: CASSDSSEAFF
V gene: TRBV4-1; J gene: TRBJ2-7; CDR3 protein: CASSPDRALGQYEQYF
V gene: TRBV15; J gene: TRBJ2-5; CDR3 protein: CATSRGGTGETQYF
V gene: TRBV4-1; J gene: TRBJ2-2; CDR3 protein: CASSHVRDRGNTGELFF
V gene: TRBV10-3; J gene: TRBJ1-2; CDR3 protein: CAITTGRGDGYTF
V gene: TRBV12-3/TRBV12-4; J gene: TRBJ2-5; CDR3 protein: CASSLSAEGETQYF